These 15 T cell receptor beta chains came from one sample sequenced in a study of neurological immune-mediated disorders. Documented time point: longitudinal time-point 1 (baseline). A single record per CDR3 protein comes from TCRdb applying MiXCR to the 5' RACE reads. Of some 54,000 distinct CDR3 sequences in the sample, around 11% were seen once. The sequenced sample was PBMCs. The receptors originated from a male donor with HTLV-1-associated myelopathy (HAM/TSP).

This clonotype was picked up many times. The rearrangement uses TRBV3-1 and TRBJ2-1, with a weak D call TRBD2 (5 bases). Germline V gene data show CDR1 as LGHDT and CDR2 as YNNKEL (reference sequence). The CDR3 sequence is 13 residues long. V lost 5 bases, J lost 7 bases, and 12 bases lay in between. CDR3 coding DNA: TGTGCCAGCAGCGCCGGGTGGGAGAATGAGCAGTTCTTC. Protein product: CASSAGWENEQFF.

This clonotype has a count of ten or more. The chain's CDR3 is CAISRGGRYNEQFF. CDR3 in DNA: TGTGCCATCAGTCGTGGAGGGCGTTACAATGAGCAGTTCTTC. The V gene is TRBV10-3, the J gene TRBJ2-1, with D perhaps TRBD2 (6 bases). Germline V CDR1 and CDR2: ENHRY, SYGVKD. Between the trimmed V and J ends, which lost 5 bases and 4 bases, there was a span of 12 bases. The CDR3 spans 14 residues.

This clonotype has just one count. DNA of the CDR3: TGCGCCAGCTCCTCCGGGATCCAAATGAACACTGAAGCTTTCTTT. Protein: CASSSGIQMNTEAFF. The rearrangement uses TRBV5-1 and TRBJ1-1; no definite D call. V lost 7 bases, J lost 0 bases, and 16 bases lay in between. The CDR3 sequence is 15 residues long. Germline CDR1 is SGHRS and CDR2 is YFSETQ.

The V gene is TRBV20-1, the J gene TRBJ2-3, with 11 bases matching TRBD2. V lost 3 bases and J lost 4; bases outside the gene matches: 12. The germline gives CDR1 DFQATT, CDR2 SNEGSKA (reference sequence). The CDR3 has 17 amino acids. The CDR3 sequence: CSASGLAGGPTSDTQYF. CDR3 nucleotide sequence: TGCAGTGCTAGTGGTCTAGCGGGGGGCCCCACTTCAGATACGCAGTATTTT.

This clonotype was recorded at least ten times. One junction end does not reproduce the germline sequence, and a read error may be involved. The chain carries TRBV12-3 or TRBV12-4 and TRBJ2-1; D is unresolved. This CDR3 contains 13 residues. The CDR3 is CASSLNGRVGLIF. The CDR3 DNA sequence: TGTGCCAGCAGTTTAAACGGTCGGGTTGGTCTCATTTTC.

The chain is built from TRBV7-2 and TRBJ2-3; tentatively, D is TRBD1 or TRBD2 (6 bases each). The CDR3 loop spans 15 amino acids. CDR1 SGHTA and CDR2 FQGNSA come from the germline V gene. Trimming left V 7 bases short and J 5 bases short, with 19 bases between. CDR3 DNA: TGTGCCAGCAAAGGCTGGGGGGCTTTTATAGATACGCAGTATTTT. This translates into CASKGWGAFIDTQYF. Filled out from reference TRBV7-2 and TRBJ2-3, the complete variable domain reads GAGVSQSPSNKVTEKGKDVELRCDPISGHTALYWYRQSLGQGLEFLIYFQGNSAPDKSGLPSDRFSAERTGGSVSTLTIQRTQQEDSAVYLCASKGWGAFIDTQYFGPGTRLTVL.

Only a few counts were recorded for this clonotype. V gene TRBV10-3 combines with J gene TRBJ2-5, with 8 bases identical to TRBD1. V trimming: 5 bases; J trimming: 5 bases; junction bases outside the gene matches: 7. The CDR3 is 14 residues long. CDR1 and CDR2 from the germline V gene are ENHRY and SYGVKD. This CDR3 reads CAISPGGERETQYF. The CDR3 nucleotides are TGTGCCATCAGTCCAGGGGGCGAGAGGGAGACCCAGTACTTC.

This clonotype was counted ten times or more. DNA for the CDR3: TGTGCCAGCAGAGACGGCAGCTCCTACGAGCAGTACTTC. This sequence encodes CASRDGSSYEQYF. The genes are TRBV28 and TRBJ2-7; D is unclear. The V gene lost 6 bases and the J gene lost 0 bases, with 9 bases spanning the gap. CDR3 length equals 13 residues. The V gene's germline CDR1 is MDHEN and CDR2 SYDVKM.

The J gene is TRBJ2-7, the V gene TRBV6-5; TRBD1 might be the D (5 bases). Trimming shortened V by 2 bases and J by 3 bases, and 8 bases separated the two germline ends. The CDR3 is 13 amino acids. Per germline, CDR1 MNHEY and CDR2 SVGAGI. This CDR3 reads CASSYRGDYEQYF. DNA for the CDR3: TGTGCCAGCAGTTACAGGGGTGACTACGAGCAGTACTTC.

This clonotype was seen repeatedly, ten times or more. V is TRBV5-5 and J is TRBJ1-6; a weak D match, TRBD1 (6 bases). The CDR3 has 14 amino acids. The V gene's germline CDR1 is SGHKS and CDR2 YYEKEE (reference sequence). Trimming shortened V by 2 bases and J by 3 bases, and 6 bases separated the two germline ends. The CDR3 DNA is TGTGCCAGCAGCTTAGGGGGCTATAATTCACCCCTCCACTTT. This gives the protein CASSLGGYNSPLHF.

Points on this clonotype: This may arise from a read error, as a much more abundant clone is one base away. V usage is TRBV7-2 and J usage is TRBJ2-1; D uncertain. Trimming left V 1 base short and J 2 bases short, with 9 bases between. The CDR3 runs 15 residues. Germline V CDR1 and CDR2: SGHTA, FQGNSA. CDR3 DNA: TGTGCCAGCAGCTTAGACATGGGTGCCTACAATGAGCAGTTCTTC. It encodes CASSLDMGAYNEQFF.

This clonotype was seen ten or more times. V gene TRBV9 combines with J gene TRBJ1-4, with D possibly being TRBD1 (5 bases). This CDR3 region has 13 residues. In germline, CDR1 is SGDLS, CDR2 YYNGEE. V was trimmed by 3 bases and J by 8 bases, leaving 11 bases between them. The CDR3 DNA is TGTGCCAGCAGCGAGGGACCCCGGGAAAAACTGTTTTTT. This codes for CASSEGPREKLFF. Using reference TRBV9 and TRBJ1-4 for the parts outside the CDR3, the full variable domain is DSGVTQTPKHLITATGQRVTLRCSPRSGDLSVYWYQQSLDQGLQFLIQYYNGEERAKGNILERFSAQQFPDLHSELNLSSLELGDSALYFCASSEGPREKLFFGSGTQLSVL.

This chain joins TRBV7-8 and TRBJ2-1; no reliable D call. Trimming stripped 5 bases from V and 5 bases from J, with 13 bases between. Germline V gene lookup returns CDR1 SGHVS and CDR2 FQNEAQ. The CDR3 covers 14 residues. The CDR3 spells CASSAQFQHNEQFF. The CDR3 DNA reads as TGTGCCAGCAGCGCCCAATTCCAACACAATGAGCAGTTCTTC.

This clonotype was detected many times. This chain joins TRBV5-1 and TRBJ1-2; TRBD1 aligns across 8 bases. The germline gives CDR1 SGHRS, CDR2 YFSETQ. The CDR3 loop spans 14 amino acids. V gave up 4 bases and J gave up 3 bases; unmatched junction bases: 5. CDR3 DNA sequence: TGCGCCAGCAGCATAACAGGGGGGGACTATGGCTACACCTTC. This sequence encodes CASSITGGDYGYTF. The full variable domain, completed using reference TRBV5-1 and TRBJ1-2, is KAGVTQTPRYLIKTRGQQVTLSCSPISGHRSVSWYQQTPGQGLQFLFEYFSETQRNKGNFPGRFSGRQFSNSRSEMNVSTLELGDSALYLCASSITGGDYGYTFGSGTRLTVV.

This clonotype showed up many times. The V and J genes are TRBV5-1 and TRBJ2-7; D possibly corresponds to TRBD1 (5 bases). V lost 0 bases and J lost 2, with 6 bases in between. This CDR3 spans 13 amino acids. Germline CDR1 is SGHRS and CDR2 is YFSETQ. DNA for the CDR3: TGCGCCAGCAGCTTGGACAGGACCTACGAGCAGTACTTC. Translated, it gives CASSLDRTYEQYF.